These 10 T cell receptor beta chains share one sample of origin, sequenced in a study of blood T cell repertoires in COVID-19. Profiling relied on immunoSEQ multiplex PCR, and the TCRdb table lists in-frame clones only, not all of them. The repertoire holds about 170,000 clones, roughly 91% seen once, with almost 5% in the top ten. Sequencing input: peripheral blood. Receptors originate from a man between 18 and 29 years old with COVID-19, enrolled during active disease.

This rearrangement joins TRBV7-3 to TRBJ1-1; 7 bases match TRBD1. Germline V lookup: CDR1 SGHTA, CDR2 FQGTGA. With V trimmed by 6 bases and J by 3 bases, 7 bases remained unmatched. The length of the CDR3 is 14 residues. CDR3 in amino acids: CASSLRGWDTEAFF. CDR3 DNA sequence: TGTGCCAGCAGTCTCAGGGGGTGGGACACTGAAGCTTTCTTT.

The rearrangement joins TRBV19 to TRBJ2-7, with 8 bases fitting TRBD1. V shed 5 bases and J 2 bases; nucleotides not matched to a gene: 5. CDR3 length equals 14 residues. Germline CDR1 LNHDA, CDR2 SQIVND (reference sequence). Here the CDR3 reads CASSVTGGTYEQYF. In DNA, the CDR3 is TGTGCCAGTAGTGTAACAGGGGGTACCTACGAGCAGTACTTC.

This chain uses TRBV10-3 with TRBJ1-2; possibly TRBD1 for D (6 bases). There are 14 residues in the CDR3. V was cut by 11 bases and J by 3 bases, with 19 bases left in between. In germline, CDR1 is ENHRY, CDR2 SYGVKD. CDR3 sequence reads: CALKTGQSDYGYTF. CDR3 coding DNA: TGTGCCTTGAAGACAGGCCAGTCCGACTATGGCTACACCTTC.

The rearrangement links TRBV6-5 to TRBJ2-2; TRBD2 aligns across 7 bases. The CDR3 is made up of 16 amino acids. Germline trimming cut 4 bases from V and 1 base from J; bases unmatched to any gene: 6. CDR1 and CDR2 (germline): MNHEY, SVGAGI. CDR3 amino acids: CASSFLAARNTGELFF. DNA of the CDR3: TGTGCCAGCAGTTTTCTAGCGGCCAGGAACACCGGGGAGCTGTTTTTT.

V is TRBV28 and J is TRBJ2-1; 9 nucleotides line up with TRBD1. The CDR3 is 15 residues long. Trimming cost V 7 bases and J 1 base; bases outside gene matches: 5. Germline CDR1 reads MDHEN; CDR2 reads SYDVKM. The CDR3 sequence is CASTTGGPSYNEQFF. The DNA of the CDR3 is TGTGCCAGCACCACAGGGGGCCCATCCTACAATGAGCAGTTCTTC. Full variable domain (outside the CDR3, taken from reference TRBV28 and TRBJ2-1): DVKVTQSSRYLVKRTGEKVFLECVQDMDHENMFWYRQDPGLGLRLIYFSYDVKMKEKGDIPEGYSVSREKKERFSLILESASTNQTSMYLCASTTGGPSYNEQFFGPGTRLTVL.

This sequence joins TRBV25-1 and TRBJ2-7; TRBD2 is a possible D gene (5 bases). Germline V gives CDR1 MGHDK, CDR2 SYGVNS. The CDR3 length is 14 residues. Trimming cost V 2 bases and J 0 bases, with 8 bases left between them. CDR3 sequence (DNA): TGTGCCAGCAGTGAAGAGGGATTCTCCTACGAGCAGTACTTC. Amino acids: CASSEEGFSYEQYF.

The chain couples TRBV28 to TRBJ2-3, with TRBD2 identical over 15 bases. Germline CDR1 MDHEN, CDR2 SYDVKM. Unmatched junction bases numbered 5, after V lost 4 bases and J lost 3 bases. This CDR3 contains 17 residues. The chain's CDR3 is CASSSQGLAGGTDTQYF. The CDR3 DNA reads as TGTGCCAGCAGTTCACAGGGACTAGCGGGAGGTACAGATACGCAGTATTTT.

This chain links TRBV28 with TRBJ1-1, with D maybe TRBD1 (5 bases). The CDR3 loop spans 14 amino acids. The V gene lost 7 bases and the J gene lost 8 bases, with 20 bases spanning the gap. Germline CDR1 and CDR2: MDHEN and SYDVKM. CDR3 residues: CASIPGGDLAEAFF. The CDR3 nucleotides are TGTGCCAGCATACCCGGGGGGGATTTGGCGGAAGCTTTCTTT.

The chain has TRBV19 and TRBJ2-7; D remains ambiguous. The V gene lost 1 base and the J gene lost 0 bases, with 10 bases spanning the gap. The CDR3 has 15 residues. Germline V gene sequence: CDR1 LNHDA, CDR2 SQIVND (reference sequence). CDR3 residues: CASSIGGVSSYEQYF. CDR3 bases: TGTGCCAGTAGTATAGGAGGCGTTAGCTCCTACGAGCAGTACTTC.

In DNA, the CDR3 is TGTGCCAGCAGTTACTCGACTAGCGGGAGCCCTGAGCAGTACTTC. This codes for CASSYSTSGSPEQYF. The V gene is TRBV6-2 or TRBV6-3, the J gene TRBJ2-7; 12 bases agree with TRBD2. From germline, CDR1 is MNHEY and CDR2 SVGEGT. The CDR3 totals 15 residues. Unmatched junction bases numbered 4, after V lost 0 bases and J lost 7 bases.